These 6 T cell receptor beta chains were sequenced from one sample in a study of T cell responses to AZD1222 COVID-19 vaccine. The assay was immunoSEQ multiplex PCR, and TCRdb's table has in-frame clones only and misses some. There are approximately 120,000 clones in the sample; 80% to 95% occur only once, and 3.1% lies in the top ten. The sample here was peripheral blood, taken on day 0 of AZD1222 vaccination. The origin of the receptors is an adult in good health.

The CDR3 loop is CASSESRGPGSPLHF. CDR3 nucleotide sequence: TGTGCCAGCAGTGAATCGAGGGGCCCCGGCTCACCCCTCCACTTT. This chain uses TRBV6-1 with TRBJ1-6; a weak D match, TRBD1 (5 bases). Germline values: CDR1 MNHNS, CDR2 SASEGT. Trimming stripped 2 bases from V and 10 bases from J, with 15 bases between. The CDR3 length is 15 residues.

Only one count was recorded for this clone. J is TRBJ2-1 and V is TRBV18; tentatively, D is TRBD2 (7 bases). Germline-derived CDR1 and CDR2 are KGHSH and LQKENI. With 4 bases removed from V and 4 bases from J, the gap between germline ends came to 14 bases. The CDR3 sequence is 15 residues long. CDR3 bases: TGTGCCAGCTCACTCGAAGGGGGGGGATACAATGAGCAGTTCTTC. It encodes CASSLEGGGYNEQFF. The whole variable domain, remainder taken from reference TRBV18 and TRBJ2-1, is NAGVMQNPRHLVRRRGQEARLRCSPMKGHSHVYWYRQLPEEGLKFMVYLQKENIIDESGMPKERFSAEFPKEGPSILRIQQVVRGDSAAYFCASSLEGGGYNEQFFGPGTRLTVL.

The chain combines TRBV27 with TRBJ1-2, with a tentative D call TRBD1 (6 bases). Per germline, CDR1 MNHEY and CDR2 SMNVEV (reference sequence). This CDR3 is built from 13 residues. Trimming shortened V by 5 bases and J by 3 bases, and 10 bases separated the two germline ends. CDR3 nucleotides: TGTGCCAGCAGTCAACAGGGATACTATGGCTACACCTTC. This translates into CASSQQGYYGYTF.

The rearrangement joins TRBV5-5 to TRBJ2-2, with 7 bases lining up with TRBD1. With V trimmed by 3 bases and J by 13 bases, 12 bases remained unmatched. Germline V gene sequence: CDR1 SGHKS, CDR2 YYEKEE (reference sequence). The CDR3 has 14 amino acids. This chain's CDR3 is CASSSPTGLGPLFF. CDR3 in DNA: TGTGCCAGCAGCTCCCCGACAGGGCTAGGTCCGCTGTTTTTT.

This clone was observed once. The chain combines TRBV4-1 with TRBJ1-2; TRBD1 is a possible D gene (6 bases). The V end lost 0 bases, the J end lost 4 bases, and 15 bases lay between the germline ends. Germline V gene data show CDR1 as MGHRA and CDR2 as YSYEKL. The CDR3 totals 16 residues. The CDR3 here is CASSQEFGWTAYGYTF. The CDR3 DNA reads as TGCGCCAGCAGCCAAGAATTTGGATGGACAGCCTATGGCTACACCTTC.

This clone was detected only once. This chain joins TRBV9 and TRBJ2-7, with TRBD1 identical over 9 bases. This CDR3 region has 14 residues. CDR1 and CDR2 from the germline V gene are SGDLS and YYNGEE. Trimming removed 3 bases from V and 3 bases from J; junction bases left unmatched: 4. CDR3 bases: TGTGCCAGCAGCGCGACGACAGGGGGCTACGAGCAGTACTTC. Residues: CASSATTGGYEQYF.